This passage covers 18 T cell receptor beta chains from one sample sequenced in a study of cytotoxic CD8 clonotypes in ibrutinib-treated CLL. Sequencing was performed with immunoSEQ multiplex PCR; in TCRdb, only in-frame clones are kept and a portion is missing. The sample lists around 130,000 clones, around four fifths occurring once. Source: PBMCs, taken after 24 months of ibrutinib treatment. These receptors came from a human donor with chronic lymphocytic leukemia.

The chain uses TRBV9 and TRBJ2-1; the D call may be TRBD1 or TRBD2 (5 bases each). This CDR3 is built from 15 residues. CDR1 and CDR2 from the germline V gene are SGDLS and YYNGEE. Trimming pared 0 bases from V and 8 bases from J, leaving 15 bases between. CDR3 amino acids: CASSVGRGSRDEQFF. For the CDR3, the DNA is TGTGCCAGCAGCGTAGGACGGGGAAGCAGGGATGAGCAGTTCTTC.

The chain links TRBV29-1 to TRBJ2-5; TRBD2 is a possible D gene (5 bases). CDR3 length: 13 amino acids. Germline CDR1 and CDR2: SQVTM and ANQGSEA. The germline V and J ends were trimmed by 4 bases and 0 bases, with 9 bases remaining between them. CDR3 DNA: TGCAGCGTTGCGGACTCCTACCAAGAGACCCAGTACTTC. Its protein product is CSVADSYQETQYF.

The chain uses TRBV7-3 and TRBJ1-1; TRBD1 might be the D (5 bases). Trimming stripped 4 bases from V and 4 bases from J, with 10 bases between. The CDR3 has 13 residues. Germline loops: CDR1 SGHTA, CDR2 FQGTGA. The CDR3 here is CASSYRQSTEAFF. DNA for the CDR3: TGTGCCAGCAGCTACCGACAGAGCACTGAAGCTTTCTTT.

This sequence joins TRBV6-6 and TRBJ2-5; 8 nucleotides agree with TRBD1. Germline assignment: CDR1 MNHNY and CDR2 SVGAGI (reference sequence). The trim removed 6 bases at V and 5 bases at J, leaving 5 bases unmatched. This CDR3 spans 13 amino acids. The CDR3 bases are TGTGCCAGCAGCCGGACAGGGCCGGAGACCCAGTACTTC. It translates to CASSRTGPETQYF.

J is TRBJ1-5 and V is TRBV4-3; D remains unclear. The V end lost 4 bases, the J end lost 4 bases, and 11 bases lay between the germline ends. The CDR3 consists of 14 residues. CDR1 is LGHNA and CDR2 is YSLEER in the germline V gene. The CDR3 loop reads CASSLRPGNQPQHF. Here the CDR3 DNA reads TGCGCCAGCAGCCTCCGACCGGGGAATCAGCCCCAGCATTTT.

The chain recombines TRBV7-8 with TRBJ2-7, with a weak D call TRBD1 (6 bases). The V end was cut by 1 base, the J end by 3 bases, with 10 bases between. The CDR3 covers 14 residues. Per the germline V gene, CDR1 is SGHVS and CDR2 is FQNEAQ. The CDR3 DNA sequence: TGTGCCAGCAGCTTAGGGCACAGGGACTACGAGCAGTACTTC. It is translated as CASSLGHRDYEQYF.

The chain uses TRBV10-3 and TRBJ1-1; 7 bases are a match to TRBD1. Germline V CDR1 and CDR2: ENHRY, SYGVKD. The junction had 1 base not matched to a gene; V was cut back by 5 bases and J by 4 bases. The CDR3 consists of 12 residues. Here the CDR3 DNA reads TGTGCCATCAGTTCAGGGGGCACTGAAGCTTTCTTT. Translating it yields CAISSGGTEAFF.

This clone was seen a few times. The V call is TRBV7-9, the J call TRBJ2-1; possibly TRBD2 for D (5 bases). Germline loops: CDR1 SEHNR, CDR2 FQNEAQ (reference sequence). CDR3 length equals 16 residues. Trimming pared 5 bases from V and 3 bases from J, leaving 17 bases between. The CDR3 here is CASSGERDRDYNEQFF. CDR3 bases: TGTGCCAGCAGCGGAGAGAGGGATAGGGACTACAATGAGCAGTTCTTC.

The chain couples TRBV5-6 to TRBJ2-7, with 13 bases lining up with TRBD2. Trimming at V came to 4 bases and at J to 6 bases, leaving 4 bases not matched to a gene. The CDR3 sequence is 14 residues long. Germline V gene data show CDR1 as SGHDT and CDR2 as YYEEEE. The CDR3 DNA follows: TGTGCCAGCAGCGAACTAGCGGGGGGGCTCGAGCAGTACTTC. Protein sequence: CASSELAGGLEQYF. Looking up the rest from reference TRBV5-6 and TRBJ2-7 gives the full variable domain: DAGVTQSPTHLIKTRGQQVTLRCSPKSGHDTVSWYQQALGQGPQFIFQYYEEEERQRGNFPDRFSGHQFPNYSSELNVNALLLGDSALYLCASSELAGGLEQYFGPGTRLTVT.

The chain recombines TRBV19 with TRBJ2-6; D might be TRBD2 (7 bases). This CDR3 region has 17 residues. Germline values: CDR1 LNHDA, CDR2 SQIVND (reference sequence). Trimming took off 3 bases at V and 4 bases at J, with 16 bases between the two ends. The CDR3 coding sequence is TGTGCCAGTAGTATTCTACGGGGGGCGGACGGGGCCAACGTCCTGACTTTC. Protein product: CASSILRGADGANVLTF.

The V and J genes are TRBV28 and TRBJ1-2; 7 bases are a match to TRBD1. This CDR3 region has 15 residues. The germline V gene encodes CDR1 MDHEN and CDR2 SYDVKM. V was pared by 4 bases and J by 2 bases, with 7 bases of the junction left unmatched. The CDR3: CASSSRTGKNYGYTF. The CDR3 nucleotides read TGTGCCAGCAGTTCCAGGACAGGAAAAAACTATGGCTACACCTTC.

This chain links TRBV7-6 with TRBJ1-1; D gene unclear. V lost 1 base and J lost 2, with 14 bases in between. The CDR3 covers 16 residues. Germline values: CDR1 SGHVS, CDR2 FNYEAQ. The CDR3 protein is CASSLVGISVNTEAFF. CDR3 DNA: TGTGCCAGCAGCTTAGTGGGCATTTCCGTAAACACTGAAGCTTTCTTT. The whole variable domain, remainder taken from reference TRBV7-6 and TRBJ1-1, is GAGVSQSPRYKVTKRGQDVALRCDPISGHVSLYWYRQALGQGPEFLTYFNYEAQQDKSGLPNDRFSAERPEGSISTLTIQRTEQRDSAMYRCASSLVGISVNTEAFFGQGTRLTVV.

In DNA, the CDR3 is TGTGCCAGCAGTCGTCTCCTACGGGGTTCTGAGACCCAGTACTTC. Protein product: CASSRLLRGSETQYF. The V gene is TRBV28, the J gene TRBJ2-5; possible D gene TRBD2, 5 bases. V lost 5 bases and J 5 bases, leaving 18 bases between the germline ends. The CDR3 is made up of 15 amino acids. Germline values: CDR1 MDHEN, CDR2 SYDVKM.

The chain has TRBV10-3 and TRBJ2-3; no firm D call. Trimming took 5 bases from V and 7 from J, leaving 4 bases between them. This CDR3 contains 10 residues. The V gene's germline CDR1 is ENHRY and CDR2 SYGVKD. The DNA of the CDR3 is TGTGCCATCAGTTTTCATACGCAGTATTTT. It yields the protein CAISFHTQYF.

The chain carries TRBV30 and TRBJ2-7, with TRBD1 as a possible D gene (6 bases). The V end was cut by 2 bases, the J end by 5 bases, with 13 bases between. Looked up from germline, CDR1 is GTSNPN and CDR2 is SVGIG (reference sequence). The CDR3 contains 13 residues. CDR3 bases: TGTGCCTGGAGTACCCTAACAGGGAACGAGCAGTACTTC. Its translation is CAWSTLTGNEQYF.

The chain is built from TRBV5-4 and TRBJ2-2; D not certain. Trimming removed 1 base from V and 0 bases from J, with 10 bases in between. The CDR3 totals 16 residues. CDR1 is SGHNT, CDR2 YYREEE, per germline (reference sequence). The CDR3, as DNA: TGTGCCAGCAGCTTGAAGAGAACCTCGAACACCGGGGAGCTGTTTTTT. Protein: CASSLKRTSNTGELFF. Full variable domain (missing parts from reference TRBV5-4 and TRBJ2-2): ETGVTQSPTHLIKTRGQQVTLRCSSQSGHNTVSWYQQALGQGPQFIFQYYREEENGRGNFPPRFSGLQFPNYSSELNVNALELDDSALYLCASSLKRTSNTGELFFGEGSRLTVL.

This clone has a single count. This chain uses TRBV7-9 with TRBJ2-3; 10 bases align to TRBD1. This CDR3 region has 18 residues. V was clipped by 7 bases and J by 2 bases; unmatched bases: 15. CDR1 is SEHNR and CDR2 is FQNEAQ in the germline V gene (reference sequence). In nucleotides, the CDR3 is TGTGCCAGCACCACTGCCGTCGGGGACAGGGGACCCACAGATACGCAGTATTTT. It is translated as CASTTAVGDRGPTDTQYF.

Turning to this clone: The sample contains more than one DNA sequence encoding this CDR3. CDR3 coding DNA: TGCAGCGTTTCTGGCAGCACAGATACGCAGTATTTT. Translation gives CSVSGSTDTQYF. The V gene is TRBV29-1, the J gene TRBJ2-3; D is unclear. V was cut by 5 bases and J by 0 bases, with 6 bases left in between. The CDR3 contains 12 residues. Per germline, CDR1 SQVTM and CDR2 ANQGSEA.